This TCR beta chain was identified during a study of human T cells and chemical hapten exposure. General study findings and limits: There was no change with DPC sensitization in TCRs above 1 in 1000 frequency.

Time point of the sample: patch test 1, 2 weeks after DPC sensitization. Indicated treatment: therapeutic diphenylcyclopropenone sensitization with weekly scalp DPC. It was unfractionated whole blood from which total RNA was extracted. Prior to application of each patch test, blood was drawn. In the source study's methods: Across samples, TCR counts had a median of about 88,000 and ranged from 23,224 to 690,600. TCRdb re-analysed the RACE reads in MiXCR, keeping a single row per CDR3 protein. TCRdb's processing, not the study's, gives the V and J calls here. Of tens of thousands of distinct CDR3 sequences in the sample, over 5.5% were seen once. This CDR3 is 13 amino acids long. The ends were cut back, 0 bases at V and 6 bases at J, with 9 bases in the middle. Germline V CDR1 and CDR2: SGHNT, YYREEE (reference sequence). In this sample, this clonotype turned up many times. Its target is unknown.

This receptor was taken from a woman aged 25-40 years with alopecia areata. Some clones in this sample may be carry-over from other donors' samples. The chain is built from TRBV5-4 and TRBJ1-2; perhaps TRBD1 as D (5 bases). This specimen was whole blood, taken in connection with sensitization to the hapten diphenylcyclopropenone (DPC). CDR3 loop: CASSLAREDGYTF. The CDR3 region has the DNA TGTGCCAGCAGCTTGGCCAGGGAGGATGGCTACACCTTC.